These 21 T cell receptor beta chains share one sample of origin, sequenced in a study of liver allograft versus peripheral blood T cells. Study context: Comparisons were made between T cell receptor repertoires found in transplanted livers and those circulating in recipients' peripheral blood.

TCRdb passed the reads through MiXCR, listing each CDR3 protein once. This repertoire shows fewer than 15,000 distinct CDR3 sequences, under 20% found once; its top ten account for approximately 13%. These receptors were taken from a human patient who had a liver transplant. The graft donor may account for some of the T cells.

This clonotype was picked up many times. The chain joins TRBV28 to TRBJ2-7, with 11 nucleotides matching TRBD2. The J segment lost 5 bases and the V segment lost 2 bases, leaving 2 bases of the junction unmatched. The CDR3 consists of 14 residues. Germline values: CDR1 MDHEN, CDR2 SYDVKM. CDR3 nucleotide sequence: TGTGCCAGCAGTTTACCTAGCGGGAGGAACGAGCAGTACTTC. Protein product: CASSLPSGRNEQYF.

Ten or more counts support this clonotype. This chain links TRBV5-4 with TRBJ2-7, with 8 bases aligning to TRBD2. The CDR3 covers 16 residues. Trimming removed 4 bases from V and 5 bases from J; junction bases left unmatched: 14. Per the germline V gene, CDR1 is SGHNT and CDR2 is YYREEE (reference sequence). Here the CDR3 reads CASSVYLSGMGDEQYF. DNA of the CDR3: TGTGCCAGCAGCGTATATCTTAGCGGGATGGGCGACGAGCAGTACTTC.

The V and J genes are TRBV5-1 and TRBJ2-7, with 9 bases lining up with TRBD2. The CDR3 is 15 amino acids. Germline CDR1 reads SGHRS; CDR2 reads YFSETQ. V gave up 3 bases and J gave up 5 bases; unmatched junction bases: 9. CDR3 DNA sequence: TGCGCCAGCAGCTCTACGGCTAGCGGGGTCGACGAGCAGTACTTC. Translated, it gives CASSSTASGVDEQYF.

Sample share makes this clonotype medium-sized. V and J are TRBV6-1 and TRBJ1-1; 7 nucleotides line up with TRBD1. Germline CDR1 reads MNHNS; CDR2 reads SASEGT. This CDR3 is built from 17 residues. The trim removed 3 bases at V and 6 bases at J, leaving 16 bases unmatched. The CDR3 protein is CASSDPDRPGVDPEAFF. In DNA form, the CDR3 reads TGTGCCAGCAGTGATCCGGACAGGCCAGGGGTGGATCCTGAAGCTTTCTTT.

A few counts support this clonotype. The chain carries TRBV5-6 and TRBJ2-7; the D is unclear. This CDR3 has 15 amino acids. Germline CDR1 and CDR2: SGHDT and YYEEEE. V was trimmed by 0 bases and J by 3 bases, leaving 13 bases between them. The CDR3, as DNA: TGTGCCAGCAGCTTGGCCTCGTGGGATGGCTACGAGCAGTACTTC. Its translation: CASSLASWDGYEQYF.

This clonotype qualifies as medium-sized. The chain has TRBV6-1 and TRBJ2-6, with D uncertain. This CDR3 is 14 amino acids long. Germline values: CDR1 MNHNS, CDR2 SASEGT. V was pared by 8 bases and J by 0 bases, with 8 bases between. The CDR3 protein is CASELNSGANVLTF. CDR3 sequence (DNA): TGTGCCAGCGAGCTGAACTCTGGGGCCAACGTCCTGACTTTC.

This clonotype was observed many times. The genes are TRBV7-2 and TRBJ1-2; D is possibly TRBD1 (5 bases). The V end was cut by 3 bases, the J end by 6 bases, with 17 bases between. The CDR3 length is 15 residues. Germline assignment: CDR1 SGHTA and CDR2 FQGNSA. CDR3 amino acids: CASSFTPGLGDGYTF. The CDR3 DNA sequence: TGTGCCAGCAGCTTCACTCCGGGGCTTGGCGATGGCTACACCTTC.

This clonotype was seen repeatedly, ten times or more. The J gene is TRBJ1-3, the V gene TRBV6-5; D is unclear. The germline CDR1 and CDR2 sequences are MNHEY and SVGAGI. Deletions cut 2 bases from V and 2 bases from J, with 13 bases between. The CDR3 consists of 16 residues. CDR3 sequence reads: CASSYGERTAGNTIYF. DNA for the CDR3: TGTGCCAGCAGTTACGGGGAGCGAACAGCTGGAAACACCATATATTTT.

This clonotype was detected ten times or more. This chain joins TRBV7-2 and TRBJ2-5; D possibly corresponds to TRBD2 (6 bases). This CDR3 is built from 13 residues. V shed 1 base and J shed 5 bases, with 8 bases lying between them. Germline lookup yields CDR1 SGHTA and CDR2 FQGNSA. The CDR3 bases are TGTGCCAGCAGCTTAGGGGAGGCCGAGACCCAGTACTTC. Its translation: CASSLGEAETQYF.

This chain connects TRBV5-4 to TRBJ2-5, with 10 bases matching TRBD2. V gave up 2 bases and J gave up 7 bases; unmatched junction bases: 5. Germline assignment: CDR1 SGHNT and CDR2 YYREEE (reference sequence). The CDR3 contains 14 residues. CDR3 sequence (DNA): TGTGCCAGCAGCTTAGCGGGAGGGCACGGGACCCAGTACTTC. Its protein product is CASSLAGGHGTQYF. The complete variable domain, with remaining parts taken from reference TRBV5-4 and TRBJ2-5, reads ETGVTQSPTHLIKTRGQQVTLRCSSQSGHNTVSWYQQALGQGPQFIFQYYREEENGRGNFPPRFSGLQFPNYSSELNVNALELDDSALYLCASSLAGGHGTQYFGPGTRLLVL.

This clonotype appeared many times. The gene calls are TRBV19 and TRBJ2-2; D unresolved. Trimming removed 1 base at V and 0 bases at J, with 3 bases between. This CDR3 is built from 14 residues. Looked up from germline, CDR1 is LNHDA and CDR2 is SQIVND (reference sequence). The CDR3 reads CASSIAPNTGELFF. The CDR3 bases are TGTGCCAGTAGTATAGCCCCGAACACCGGGGAGCTGTTTTTT.

This clonotype was seen at least ten times. The chain links TRBV6-5 to TRBJ2-7; 10 nucleotides match TRBD1. Per germline, CDR1 MNHEY and CDR2 SVGAGI. J was trimmed by 5 bases and V by 6 bases; bases with no gene match: 16. The CDR3 covers 17 residues. The CDR3 nucleotides are TGTGCCAGCAGCCTTTACTCGACAGGGGGCGAAAAGAACGAGCAGTACTTC. Amino acids: CASSLYSTGGEKNEQYF.

The chain's CDR3 is CASSKGTGALETQYF. DNA for the CDR3: TGTGCCAGCAGTAAAGGGACAGGGGCTCTCGAGACCCAGTACTTC. This chain uses TRBV2 with TRBJ2-5; 10 bases are shared with TRBD1. V trimming: 5 bases; J trimming: 5 bases; junction bases outside the gene matches: 8. Germline lookup yields CDR1 SNHLY and CDR2 FYNNEI. The CDR3 has 15 amino acids.

Ten or more counts support this clonotype. The chain carries TRBV19 and TRBJ2-4; D uncertain. Germline V gene lookup returns CDR1 LNHDA and CDR2 SQIVND (reference sequence). Deletions cut 7 bases from V and 6 bases from J, with 10 bases between. This CDR3 has 12 residues. The DNA of the CDR3 is TGTGCCAGTATAGGGTCTGGAAACATTCAGTACTTC. It specifies CASIGSGNIQYF.

In its sample, this clonotype ranks as medium-sized. The chain is built from TRBV29-1 and TRBJ2-5, with TRBD1 matching 7 bases. CDR3 length: 14 amino acids. V lost 5 bases and J lost 2; bases outside the gene matches: 8. Germline V gene data show CDR1 as SQVTM and CDR2 as ANQGSEA. The CDR3, as DNA: TGCAGCGTTCAAAAAGTCAGGGGGCAAGAGACCCAGTACTTC. Its translation: CSVQKVRGQETQYF.

This clonotype was observed a few times. The V and J genes are TRBV30 and TRBJ1-2; D is ambiguous. The CDR3 sequence is 12 residues long. Germline V CDR1 and CDR2: GTSNPN, SVGIG (reference sequence). V was pared by 3 bases and J by 4 bases, with 9 bases between. CDR3 sequence (DNA): TGTGCCTGGAGCCAGCGTGGCTATGGCTACACCTTC. This sequence encodes CAWSQRGYGYTF. Combining the CDR3 with reference TRBV30 and TRBJ1-2 gives the whole variable domain SQTIHQWPATLVQPVGSPLSLECTVEGTSNPNLYWYRQAAGRGLQLLFYSVGIGQISSEVPQNLSASRPQDRQFILSSKKLLLSDSGFYLCAWSQRGYGYTFGSGTRLTVV.

Relative to its sample, this clonotype is medium-sized. A junction boundary mismatches the germline segment, possibly from a read error. This chain uses TRBV7-2 with TRBJ2-1; 9 bases line up with TRBD2. Germline CDR1 SGHTA, CDR2 FQGNSA. The CDR3 is 15 amino acids. The CDR3 sequence is CASSVAGDSYNEQFF. The CDR3 DNA is TGTGCCAGCAGCGTAGCGGGAGATTCCTACAATGAGCAGTTCTTC.

The CDR3 nucleotides are TGTGCCAGTAGTATCAGGCAGGGGGATCGTTGGTACAGCAATCAGCCCCAGCATTTT. This gives the protein CASSIRQGDRWYSNQPQHF. The J gene is TRBJ1-5, the V gene TRBV19; 7 bases match TRBD1. CDR1 is LNHDA, CDR2 SQIVND, per germline (reference sequence). V lost 3 bases and J lost 1; bases outside the gene matches: 15. CDR3 length equals 19 residues.

V is TRBV20-1 and J is TRBJ2-3, with TRBD2 identical over 9 bases. The ends lost 1 base at V and 1 base at J; junction bases unmatched: 6. This CDR3 is built from 16 residues. Germline CDR1 is DFQATT and CDR2 is SNEGSKA (reference sequence). The CDR3 DNA reads TGCAGTGCTAGAGCGTCGGCGGGAGGGCGCACAGATACGCAGTATTTT. It translates to CSARASAGGRTDTQYF.

CDR3 nucleotide sequence: TGTGCCAGCAGCGTAGCAGGAACGGTGAACTATGGCTACACCTTC. It encodes CASSVAGTVNYGYTF. This chain connects TRBV9 to TRBJ1-2; no clear D gene. Between the trimmed V and J ends, which lost 0 bases and 2 bases, there was a span of 11 bases. CDR1 is SGDLS and CDR2 is YYNGEE in the germline V gene. There are 15 residues in the CDR3.

This rearrangement joins TRBV5-4 to TRBJ1-1; D is undetermined. Trimming left V 4 bases short and J 6 bases short, with 1 base between. The CDR3 has 9 amino acids. Germline V gene lookup returns CDR1 SGHNT and CDR2 YYREEE (reference sequence). The CDR3 nucleotides read TGTGCCAGCAGCGCTGAAGCTTTCTTT. Protein sequence: CASSAEAFF.